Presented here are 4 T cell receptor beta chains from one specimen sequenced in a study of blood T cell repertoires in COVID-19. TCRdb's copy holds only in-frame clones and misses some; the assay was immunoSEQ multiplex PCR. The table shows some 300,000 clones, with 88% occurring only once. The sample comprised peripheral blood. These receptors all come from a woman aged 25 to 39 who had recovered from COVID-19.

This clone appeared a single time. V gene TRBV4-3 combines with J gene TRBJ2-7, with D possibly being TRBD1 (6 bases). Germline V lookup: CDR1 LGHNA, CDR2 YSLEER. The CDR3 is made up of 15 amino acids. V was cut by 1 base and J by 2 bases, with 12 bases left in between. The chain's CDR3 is CASSQGRGGAYEQYF. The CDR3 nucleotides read TGCGCCAGCAGCCAAGGCCGAGGGGGAGCCTACGAGCAGTACTTC.

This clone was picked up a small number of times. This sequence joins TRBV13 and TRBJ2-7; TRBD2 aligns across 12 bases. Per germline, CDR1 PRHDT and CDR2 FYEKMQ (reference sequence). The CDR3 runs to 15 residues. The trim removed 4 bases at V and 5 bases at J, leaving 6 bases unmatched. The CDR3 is CASSSWTSGDHEQYF. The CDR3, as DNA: TGTGCCAGCAGCTCCTGGACTAGCGGGGACCACGAGCAGTACTTC.

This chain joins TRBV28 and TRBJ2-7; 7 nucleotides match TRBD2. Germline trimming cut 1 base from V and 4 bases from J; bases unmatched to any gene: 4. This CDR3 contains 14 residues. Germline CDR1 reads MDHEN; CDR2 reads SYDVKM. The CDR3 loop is CASSLSRGGYEQYF. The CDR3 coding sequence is TGTGCCAGCAGTTTATCTCGGGGAGGGTACGAGCAGTACTTC.

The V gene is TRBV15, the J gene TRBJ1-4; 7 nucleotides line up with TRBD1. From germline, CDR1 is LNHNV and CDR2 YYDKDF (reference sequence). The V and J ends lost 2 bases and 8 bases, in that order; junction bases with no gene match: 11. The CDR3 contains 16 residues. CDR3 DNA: TGTGCCACCAGCAGACGGAAACAGGGGATGGGAGAAAAACTGTTTTTT. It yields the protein CATSRRKQGMGEKLFF.